This passage covers 24 T cell receptor beta chains from one sample sequenced in a study of cytotoxic CD8 clonotypes in ibrutinib-treated CLL (dated by TCRdb to the early 2020s). The intended sense of this specimen's time point label: approximately twelve months on ibrutinib. The library came from the immunoSEQ multiplex PCR assay. TCRdb stores this immuneACCESS table with in-frame sequences only. Part of the clones is absent; in the studies checked, under half of the shortfall reflects unresolved V genes, and no reason is known for the rest. A total of 200,000 to 250,000 clones appear in this sample, nearly 80% of them only once. Approximately 10% of the sample is in the top ten clones. Sequencing used PBMCs, obtained after 12 months of ibrutinib treatment. The source of these receptors is a human donor with chronic lymphocytic leukemia.

This clone was detected once. The chain recombines TRBV4-1 with TRBJ1-1; D uncertain. The CDR3 covers 14 residues. Trimming removed 5 bases from V and 1 base from J, with 11 bases in between. Looked up from germline, CDR1 is MGHRA and CDR2 is YSYEKL. CDR3: CASSYYDKNTEAFF. The DNA of the CDR3 is TGCGCCAGCAGCTACTATGACAAGAACACTGAAGCTTTCTTT.

This clone was detected a few times. The chain couples TRBV9 to TRBJ1-2, with D unresolved. Trimming left V 8 bases short and J 3 bases short, with 8 bases between. This CDR3 region has 11 residues. Germline loops: CDR1 SGDLS, CDR2 YYNGEE. CDR3 nucleotides: TGTGCCAGTTCGGCAGACTATGGCTACACCTTC. Protein product: CASSADYGYTF.

This sequence joins TRBV6-5 and TRBJ2-2; TRBD2 is a possible D gene (5 bases). Looked up from germline, CDR1 is MNHEY and CDR2 is SVGAGI. The V end lost 2 bases, the J end lost 5 bases, and 12 bases lay between the germline ends. This CDR3 has 15 residues. CDR3 amino acids: CASSYGVAWTGELFF. The CDR3 region has the DNA TGTGCCAGCAGTTACGGGGTAGCGTGGACCGGGGAGCTGTTTTTT.

This chain joins TRBV30 and TRBJ1-1; D may be TRBD1 (5 bases). V was trimmed by 0 bases and J by 3 bases, leaving 11 bases between them. Germline values: CDR1 GTSNPN, CDR2 SVGIG (reference sequence). CDR3 length: 14 residues. This chain's CDR3 is CAWSVKGSHTEAFF. CDR3 coding DNA: TGTGCCTGGAGTGTAAAGGGGTCCCACACTGAAGCTTTCTTT.

The V gene is TRBV18, the J gene TRBJ1-2, with D unresolved. Germline V gives CDR1 KGHSH, CDR2 LQKENI. The CDR3 has 15 residues. V gave up 3 bases and J gave up 5 bases, with 16 bases separating them. The CDR3 coding sequence is TGTGCCAGCTCACCCCCAAATCAAGGAGTGTATGGCTACACCTTC. Protein: CASSPPNQGVYGYTF.

This sequence joins TRBV6-5 and TRBJ2-3; TRBD2 might be the D (6 bases). Looked up from germline, CDR1 is MNHEY and CDR2 is SVGAGI. Deletions cut 6 bases from V and 0 bases from J, with 13 bases between. The CDR3 runs to 15 residues. In nucleotides, the CDR3 is TGTGCCAGCAGCTCCGGGACTCTTAGCACAGATACGCAGTATTTT. Translation gives CASSSGTLSTDTQYF.

The chain uses TRBV2 and TRBJ2-5; no clear D. Per germline, CDR1 SNHLY and CDR2 FYNNEI. Trimming left V 3 bases short and J 0 bases short, with 5 bases between. The CDR3 covers 13 residues. The CDR3 protein is CASSEVNQETQYF. CDR3 DNA: TGTGCCAGCAGTGAGGTGAACCAAGAGACCCAGTACTTC.

The V and J genes are TRBV5-1 and TRBJ1-2; D gene unclear. The CDR3 length is 13 residues. The V and J ends lost 2 bases and 7 bases respectively, with 12 bases between them. The germline gives CDR1 SGHRS, CDR2 YFSETQ. The CDR3, as DNA: TGCGCCAGCAGCTTCGCAGGCTCTTCTGGCTACACCTTC. It translates to CASSFAGSSGYTF.

The chain recombines TRBV6-8 with TRBJ1-5; D unresolved. V lost 3 bases to trimming and J lost 2 bases, with 14 bases between them. CDR3 length: 16 amino acids. From germline, CDR1 is MNHGY and CDR2 SAAAGT. This CDR3 reads CASSYFGPVGNQPQHF. The CDR3 DNA follows: TGTGCCAGCAGTTATTTCGGCCCGGTGGGCAATCAGCCCCAGCATTTT.

This chain joins TRBV18 and TRBJ2-5; 10 nucleotides match TRBD1. CDR1 and CDR2 (germline): KGHSH, LQKENI. The CDR3 consists of 15 residues. The V gene end was trimmed by 2 bases and the J gene end by 1 base; junction bases not matched to a gene: 1. The CDR3 loop is CASSPRTGGQETQYF. The CDR3 nucleotides are TGTGCCAGCTCACCAAGGACAGGGGGCCAAGAGACCCAGTACTTC. Variable domain in full (rest from reference TRBV18 and TRBJ2-5): NAGVMQNPRHLVRRRGQEARLRCSPMKGHSHVYWYRQLPEEGLKFMVYLQKENIIDESGMPKERFSAEFPKEGPSILRIQQVVRGDSAAYFCASSPRTGGQETQYFGPGTRLLVL.

The chain has TRBV18 and TRBJ2-3; possibly TRBD2 for D (6 bases). The CDR3 runs to 15 residues. The germline gives CDR1 KGHSH, CDR2 LQKENI. V lost 3 bases and J lost 5, with 15 bases in between. The CDR3 here is CASSPGGAQVDTQYF. In DNA, the CDR3 is TGTGCCAGCTCACCGGGCGGGGCTCAGGTAGATACGCAGTATTTT.

The chain recombines TRBV10-3 with TRBJ2-3; 13 positions match TRBD2. V dropped 5 bases and J dropped 4; count of bases not matched to a gene: 3. Germline CDR1 is ENHRY and CDR2 is SYGVKD. The CDR3 consists of 15 residues. DNA of the CDR3: TGTGCCATCAGTAGGACTAGCGGGGGACCAGATACGCAGTATTTT. It codes for CAISRTSGGPDTQYF.

The chain joins TRBV9 to TRBJ2-7; 9 positions agree with TRBD2. This CDR3 region has 14 residues. Trimming cost V 4 bases and J 0 bases; bases outside gene matches: 2. Germline CDR1 is SGDLS and CDR2 is YYNGEE. In nucleotides, the CDR3 is TGTGCCAGCAGCAAAGCGGGGGGCTCCTACGAGCAGTACTTC. Its translation is CASSKAGGSYEQYF.

This clone appeared a few times. V and J are TRBV5-1 and TRBJ2-7, with 8 bases identical to TRBD2. CDR1 and CDR2 (germline): SGHRS, YFSETQ. The CDR3 loop spans 14 amino acids. Unmatched junction bases numbered 5, after V lost 2 bases and J lost 4 bases. CDR3 bases: TGCGCCAGCAGCTTAAGCGGGAGAGGGTACGAGCAGTACTTC. Translated: CASSLSGRGYEQYF.

V usage is TRBV2 and J usage is TRBJ1-1; TRBD1 agrees at 9 bases. Germline V gene data show CDR1 as SNHLY and CDR2 as FYNNEI. The trim removed 10 bases at V and 3 bases at J, leaving 24 bases unmatched. The CDR3 extends over 19 amino acids. The CDR3 here is CATFGGILGQGPSDTEAFF. In DNA, the CDR3 is TGTGCCACCTTTGGGGGGATCCTGGGACAGGGTCCGTCCGACACTGAAGCTTTCTTT.

This rearrangement joins TRBV14 to TRBJ1-4; no clear D. Germline CDR1 and CDR2: SGHDN and FVKESK. The CDR3 is 14 amino acids. The germline V and J ends were trimmed by 4 bases and 3 bases, with 9 bases remaining between them. In DNA form, the CDR3 reads TGTGCCAGCAGCCCCGCGGATTCTAATGAAAAACTGTTTTTT. Amino acids: CASSPADSNEKLFF.

V usage is TRBV5-1 and J usage is TRBJ2-1, with D perhaps TRBD1 (5 bases). The germline CDR1 and CDR2 sequences are SGHRS and YFSETQ. The CDR3 is 15 residues long. V was trimmed by 0 bases and J by 1 base, leaving 8 bases between them. Written as DNA, the CDR3 is TGCGCCAGCAGCTTGGGGGGCCTATCCTACAATGAGCAGTTCTTC. It yields the protein CASSLGGLSYNEQFF.

This clone was seen a single time. This chain connects TRBV19 to TRBJ1-6, with D maybe TRBD1 (6 bases). The V gene's germline CDR1 is LNHDA and CDR2 SQIVND (reference sequence). The germline V and J ends were trimmed by 3 bases and 12 bases, with 15 bases remaining between them. This CDR3 is 14 amino acids long. CDR3 nucleotides: TGTGCCAGTAGTATGCAGGGGAAGAGAGAACCCCTCCACTTT. This sequence encodes CASSMQGKREPLHF.

This clone was seen only a few times. The sample contains more than one DNA sequence encoding this CDR3. The chain recombines TRBV5-4 with TRBJ2-7, with 9 bases identical to TRBD1. Germline CDR1 is SGHNT and CDR2 is YYREEE (reference sequence). V shed 1 base, J shed 2 bases, and the junction held 7 bases outside the gene matches. The CDR3 length is 16 residues. CDR3 in DNA: TGTGCCAGCAGCTTGTCCGGGACAGGGATTCCCTACGAGCAGTACTTC. Translation gives CASSLSGTGIPYEQYF.

This chain uses TRBV28 with TRBJ1-5; D is unresolved. The CDR3 spans 10 residues. Looked up from germline, CDR1 is MDHEN and CDR2 is SYDVKM. Trimming shortened V by 3 bases and J by 8 bases, and 2 bases separated the two germline ends. This CDR3 reads CASSFKPQHF. CDR3 sequence (DNA): TGTGCCAGCAGTTTCAAGCCCCAGCATTTT.

This chain connects TRBV27 to TRBJ2-7; no clear D. V shed 4 bases and J shed 3 bases, with 13 bases lying between them. CDR1 is MNHEY, CDR2 SMNVEV, per germline (reference sequence). The CDR3 totals 14 residues. The CDR3 bases are TGTGCCAGCAGTTCCCCTTCTTCGGGCTACGAGCAGTACTTC. It encodes CASSSPSSGYEQYF.

The genes are TRBV6-5 and TRBJ2-3; D might be TRBD2 (6 bases). The CDR3 covers 15 residues. Germline V gives CDR1 MNHEY, CDR2 SVGAGI. V lost 6 bases to trimming and J lost 0 bases, with 13 bases between them. CDR3 sequence reads: CASRRPGTSTDTQYF. CDR3 bases: TGTGCCAGCAGGAGACCCGGGACTAGCACAGATACGCAGTATTTT.

This clone was counted a single time. This chain connects TRBV2 to TRBJ1-5; maybe TRBD1 (6 bases). The germline V gene encodes CDR1 SNHLY and CDR2 FYNNEI. The CDR3 is 16 amino acids. The V end was cut by 5 bases, the J end by 7 bases, with 21 bases between. The CDR3 reads CASSQESGALGQPQHF. DNA of the CDR3: TGTGCCAGCAGTCAGGAATCAGGGGCCCTGGGCCAGCCCCAGCATTTT. The full variable domain, with the rest looked up from reference TRBV2 and TRBJ1-5, is EPEVTQTPSHQVTQMGQEVILRCVPISNHLYFYWYRQILGQKVEFLVSFYNNEISEKSEIFDDQFSVERPDGSNFTLKIRSTKLEDSAMYFCASSQESGALGQPQHFGDGTRLSIL.

The chain links TRBV9 to TRBJ1-2, with D perhaps matching TRBD1 (6 bases). Trimming stripped 3 bases from V and 2 bases from J, with 8 bases between. This CDR3 is built from 13 residues. The germline CDR1 and CDR2 sequences are SGDLS and YYNGEE. CDR3 sequence (DNA): TGTGCCAGCAGCGCACAGGGAAACTATGGCTACACCTTC. As protein: CASSAQGNYGYTF.